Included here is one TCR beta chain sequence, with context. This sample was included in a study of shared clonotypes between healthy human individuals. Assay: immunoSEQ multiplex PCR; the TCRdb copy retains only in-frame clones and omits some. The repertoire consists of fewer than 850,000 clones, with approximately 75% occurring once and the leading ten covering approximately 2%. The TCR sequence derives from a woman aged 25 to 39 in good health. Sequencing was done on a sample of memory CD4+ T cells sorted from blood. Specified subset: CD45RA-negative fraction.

The CDR3 coding sequence is TGTGCCAGTAGTATGTCCGGGTTAGTCGAAAAACTGTTTTTT. It yields the protein CASSMSGLVEKLFF. The V gene is TRBV19, the J gene TRBJ1-4; no clear D gene. The V end was cut by 3 bases, the J end by 8 bases, with 13 bases between. Germline values: CDR1 LNHDA, CDR2 SQIVND (reference sequence). The CDR3 contains 14 residues. Complete variable domain (other parts from reference TRBV19 and TRBJ1-4): DGGITQSPKYLFRKEGQNVTLSCEQNLNHDAMYWYRQDPGQGLRLIYYSQIVNDFQKGDIAEGYSVSREKKESFPLTVTSAQKNPTAFYLCASSMSGLVEKLFFGSGTQLSVL.